The entry that follows covers one T cell receptor (beta chain) sequence. Measured with immunoSEQ multiplex PCR; TCRdb has only the in-frame clones, and not every one. This sample has about 360,000 clones, with about four fifths found just once. The CDR3 has 15 residues. V lost 2 bases to trimming and J lost 0 bases, with 10 bases between them. Germline CDR1 and CDR2: LGHDT and YNNKEL (reference sequence). These data are taken from a study of blood T cell repertoires in COVID-19. The overall study: COVID-19 samples from acute and convalescent phases originated in the United States, Italy and Spain. PBMCs, B-cell-depleted T cells, or T cells were the source of the cDNA or gDNA that made up the material.

The TCR was taken from a human donor with acute or convalescent COVID-19. The donor label of this sample is uncertain. The material sequenced was peripheral blood. The chain is built from TRBV3-1 (or the pseudogene TRBV3-2) and TRBJ1-2; D is uncertain. CDR3 sequence: CASSQFGGANYGYTF. CDR3 coding DNA: TGTGCCAGCAGCCAATTTGGCGGAGCTAACTATGGCTACACCTTC.